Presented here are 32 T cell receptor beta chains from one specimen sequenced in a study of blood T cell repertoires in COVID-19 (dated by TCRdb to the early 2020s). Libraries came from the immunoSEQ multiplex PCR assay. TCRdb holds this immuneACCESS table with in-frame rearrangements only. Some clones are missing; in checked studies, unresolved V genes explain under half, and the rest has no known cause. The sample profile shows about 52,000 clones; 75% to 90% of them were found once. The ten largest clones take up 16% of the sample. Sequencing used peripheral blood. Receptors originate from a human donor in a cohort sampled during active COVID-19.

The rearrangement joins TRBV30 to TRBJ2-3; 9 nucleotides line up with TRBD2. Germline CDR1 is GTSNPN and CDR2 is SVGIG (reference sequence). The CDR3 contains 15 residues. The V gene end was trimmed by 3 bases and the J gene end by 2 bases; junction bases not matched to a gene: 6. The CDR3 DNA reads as TGTGCCTGGAGGGAGCGGGGGGCTCACACAGATACGCAGTATTTT. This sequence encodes CAWRERGAHTDTQYF.

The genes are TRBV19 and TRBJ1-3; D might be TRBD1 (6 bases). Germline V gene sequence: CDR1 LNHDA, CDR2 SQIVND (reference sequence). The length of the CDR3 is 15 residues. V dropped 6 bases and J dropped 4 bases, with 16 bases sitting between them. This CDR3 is CASRTTGTKGNTIYF. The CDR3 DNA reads TGTGCCAGTAGAACTACCGGGACAAAAGGAAACACCATATATTTT.

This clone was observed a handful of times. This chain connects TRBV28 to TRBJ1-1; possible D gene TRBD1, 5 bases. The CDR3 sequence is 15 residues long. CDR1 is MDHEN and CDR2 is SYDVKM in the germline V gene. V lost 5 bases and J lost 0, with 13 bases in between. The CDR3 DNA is TGTGCCAGCAGTAAGGGGCCAGGTATGAACACTGAAGCTTTCTTT. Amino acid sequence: CASSKGPGMNTEAFF.

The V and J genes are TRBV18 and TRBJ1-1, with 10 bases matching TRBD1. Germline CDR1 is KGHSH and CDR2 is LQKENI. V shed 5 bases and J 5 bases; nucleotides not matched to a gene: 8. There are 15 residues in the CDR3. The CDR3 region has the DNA TGTGCCAGCTCATCAGGGACAGGGGAGGGTACTGAAGCTTTCTTT. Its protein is CASSSGTGEGTEAFF.

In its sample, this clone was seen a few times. The DNA of the CDR3 is TGTGCCAGCAGCTTAGATACGACAGGTAGTCAGCATTTT. This translates into CASSLDTTGSQHF. The chain joins TRBV11-2 to TRBJ1-5, with D perhaps matching TRBD1 (6 bases). The V and J ends lost 0 bases and 13 bases respectively, with 13 bases between them. The CDR3 is 13 residues long. The germline V gene encodes CDR1 SGHAT and CDR2 FQNNGV.

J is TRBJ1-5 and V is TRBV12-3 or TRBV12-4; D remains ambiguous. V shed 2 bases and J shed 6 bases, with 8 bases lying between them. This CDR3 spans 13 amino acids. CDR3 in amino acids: CASSLTGSQPQHF. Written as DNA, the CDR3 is TGTGCCAGCAGTTTAACGGGTTCTCAGCCCCAGCATTTT.

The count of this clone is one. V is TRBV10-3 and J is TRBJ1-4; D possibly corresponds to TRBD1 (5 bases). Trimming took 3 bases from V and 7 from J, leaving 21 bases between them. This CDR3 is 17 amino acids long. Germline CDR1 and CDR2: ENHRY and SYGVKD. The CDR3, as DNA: TGTGCCATCAGTGACCCGGGGACTCCCGGGGGGAGTGAAAAACTGTTTTTT. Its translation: CAISDPGTPGGSEKLFF.

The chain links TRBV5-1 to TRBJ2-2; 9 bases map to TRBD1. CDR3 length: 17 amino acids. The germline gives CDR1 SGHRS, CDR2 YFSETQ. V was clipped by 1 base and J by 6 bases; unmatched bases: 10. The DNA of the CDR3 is TGCGCCAGCAGCTTGCCCCTTCACGGACAGGGGTCCGGGGAGCTGTTTTTT. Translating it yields CASSLPLHGQGSGELFF.

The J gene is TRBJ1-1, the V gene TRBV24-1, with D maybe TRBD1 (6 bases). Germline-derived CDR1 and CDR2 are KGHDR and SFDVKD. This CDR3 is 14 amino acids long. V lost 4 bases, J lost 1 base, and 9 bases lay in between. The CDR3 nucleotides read TGTGCCACCAGTGAGGGGGCATCGAACACTGAAGCTTTCTTT. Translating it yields CATSEGASNTEAFF.

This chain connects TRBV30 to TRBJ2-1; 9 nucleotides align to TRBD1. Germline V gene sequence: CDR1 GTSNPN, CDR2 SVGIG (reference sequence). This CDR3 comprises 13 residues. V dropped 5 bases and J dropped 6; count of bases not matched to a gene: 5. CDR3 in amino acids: CAWLPGQGNEQFF. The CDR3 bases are TGTGCCTGGCTTCCGGGACAGGGCAATGAGCAGTTCTTC.

In DNA, the CDR3 is TGTGCCAGCAGCCCTGGGGGTGAACAGGGAAAGAATGGCTACACCTTC. Protein sequence: CASSPGGEQGKNGYTF. J is TRBJ1-2 and V is TRBV5-4; D possibly corresponds to TRBD1 (6 bases). V was cut by 4 bases and J by 6 bases, with 22 bases left in between. This CDR3 contains 16 residues. CDR1 SGHNT and CDR2 YYREEE come from the germline V gene (reference sequence).

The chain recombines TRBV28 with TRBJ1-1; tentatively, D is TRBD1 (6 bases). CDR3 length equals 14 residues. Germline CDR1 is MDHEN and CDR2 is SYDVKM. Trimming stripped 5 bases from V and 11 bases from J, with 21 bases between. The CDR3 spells CASSGQRVEGWAFF. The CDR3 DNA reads TGTGCCAGCAGTGGACAGAGGGTAGAGGGATGGGCTTTCTTT.

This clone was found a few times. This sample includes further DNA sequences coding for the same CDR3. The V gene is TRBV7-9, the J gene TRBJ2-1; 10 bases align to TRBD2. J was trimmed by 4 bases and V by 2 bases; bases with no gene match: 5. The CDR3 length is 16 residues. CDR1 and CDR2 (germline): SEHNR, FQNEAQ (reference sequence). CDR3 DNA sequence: TGTGCCAGCAGCTTAAGGACTAGCGGAAATTACAATGAGCAGTTCTTC. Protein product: CASSLRTSGNYNEQFF.

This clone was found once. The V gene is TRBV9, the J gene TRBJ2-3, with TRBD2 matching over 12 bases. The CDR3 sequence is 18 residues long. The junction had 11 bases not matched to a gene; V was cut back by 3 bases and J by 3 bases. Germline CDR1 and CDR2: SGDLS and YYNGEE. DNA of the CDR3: TGTGCCAGCAGCGCCTCCGTTCTAGCGGGGGGGCATACAGATACGCAGTATTTT. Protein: CASSASVLAGGHTDTQYF.

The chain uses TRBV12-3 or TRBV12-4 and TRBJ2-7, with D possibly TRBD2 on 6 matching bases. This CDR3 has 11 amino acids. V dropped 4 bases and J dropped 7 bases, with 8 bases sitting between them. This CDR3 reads CASSSGGEQYF. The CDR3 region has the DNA TGTGCCAGCAGTTCCGGAGGGGAGCAGTACTTC.

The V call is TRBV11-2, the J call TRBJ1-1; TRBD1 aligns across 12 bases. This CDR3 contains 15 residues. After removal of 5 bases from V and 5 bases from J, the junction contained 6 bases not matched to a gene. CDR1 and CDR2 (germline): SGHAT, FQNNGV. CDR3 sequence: CASSIPGQGATEAFF. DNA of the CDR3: TGTGCCAGCAGCATACCGGGACAGGGGGCTACTGAAGCTTTCTTT.

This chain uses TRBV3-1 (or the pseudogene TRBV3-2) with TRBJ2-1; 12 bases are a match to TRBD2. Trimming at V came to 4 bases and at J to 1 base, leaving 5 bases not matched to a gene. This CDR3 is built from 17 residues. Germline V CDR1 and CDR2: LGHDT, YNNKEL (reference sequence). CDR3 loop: CASSPLTSGRSYNEQFF. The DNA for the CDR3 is TGTGCCAGCAGCCCCCTGACTAGCGGGAGATCCTACAATGAGCAGTTCTTC.

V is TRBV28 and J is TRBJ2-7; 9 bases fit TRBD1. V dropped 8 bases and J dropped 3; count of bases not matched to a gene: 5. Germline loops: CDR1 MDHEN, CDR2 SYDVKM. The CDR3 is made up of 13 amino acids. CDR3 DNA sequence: TGTGCCAGCTACCGGGACAGGGTCTACGAGCAGTACTTC. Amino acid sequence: CASYRDRVYEQYF.

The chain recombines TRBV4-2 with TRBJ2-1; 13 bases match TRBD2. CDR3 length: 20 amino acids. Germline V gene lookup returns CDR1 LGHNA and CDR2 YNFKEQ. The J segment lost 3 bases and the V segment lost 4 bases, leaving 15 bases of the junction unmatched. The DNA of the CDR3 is TGTGCCAGCAGCCCAACGGGACTAGCGGGGCGCCCGATGATCTACAATGAGCAGTTCTTC. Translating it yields CASSPTGLAGRPMIYNEQFF.

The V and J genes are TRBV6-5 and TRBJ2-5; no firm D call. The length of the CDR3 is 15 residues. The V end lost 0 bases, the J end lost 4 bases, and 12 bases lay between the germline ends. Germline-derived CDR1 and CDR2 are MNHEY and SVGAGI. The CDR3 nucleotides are TGTGCCAGCAGTTACTCGAAAACAGTTCGAGAGACCCAGTACTTC. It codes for CASSYSKTVRETQYF.

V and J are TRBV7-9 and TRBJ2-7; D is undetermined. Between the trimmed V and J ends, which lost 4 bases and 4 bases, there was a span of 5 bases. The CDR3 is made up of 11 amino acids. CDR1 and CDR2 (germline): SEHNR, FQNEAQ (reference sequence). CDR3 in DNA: TGTGCCAGCAGCTACGAGTACGAGCAGTACTTC. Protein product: CASSYEYEQYF. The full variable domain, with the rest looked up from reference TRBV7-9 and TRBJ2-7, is DTGVSQNPRHKITKRGQNVTFRCDPISEHNRLYWYRQTLGQGPEFLTYFQNEAQLEKSRLLSDRFSAERPKGSFSTLEIQRTEQGDSAMYLCASSYEYEQYFGPGTRLTVT.

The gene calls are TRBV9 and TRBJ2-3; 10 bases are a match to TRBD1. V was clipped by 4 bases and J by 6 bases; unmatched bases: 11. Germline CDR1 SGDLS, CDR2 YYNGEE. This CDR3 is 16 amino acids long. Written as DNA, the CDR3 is TGTGCCAGCAGCACAGGGTTCGGGACAGGGGACGATACGCAGTATTTT. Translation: CASSTGFGTGDDTQYF.

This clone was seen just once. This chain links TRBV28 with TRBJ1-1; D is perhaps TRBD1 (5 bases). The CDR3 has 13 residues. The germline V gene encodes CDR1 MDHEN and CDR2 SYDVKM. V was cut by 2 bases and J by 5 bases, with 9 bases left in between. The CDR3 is CASSLRSGTEAFF. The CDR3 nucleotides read TGTGCCAGCAGTTTACGGTCAGGGACTGAAGCTTTCTTT.

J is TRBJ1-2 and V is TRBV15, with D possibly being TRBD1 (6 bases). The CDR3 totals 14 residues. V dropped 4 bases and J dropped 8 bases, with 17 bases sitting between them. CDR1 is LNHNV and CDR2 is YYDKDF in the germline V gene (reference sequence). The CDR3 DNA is TGTGCCACCAGCAAGGACAGACAATTGGGAGGCTACACCTTC. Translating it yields CATSKDRQLGGYTF.

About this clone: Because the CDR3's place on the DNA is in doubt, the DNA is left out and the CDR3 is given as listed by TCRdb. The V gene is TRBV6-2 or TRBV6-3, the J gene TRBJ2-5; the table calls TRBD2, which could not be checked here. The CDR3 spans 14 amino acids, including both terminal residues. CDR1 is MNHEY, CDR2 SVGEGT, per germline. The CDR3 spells CASSSSLLEETQYF.

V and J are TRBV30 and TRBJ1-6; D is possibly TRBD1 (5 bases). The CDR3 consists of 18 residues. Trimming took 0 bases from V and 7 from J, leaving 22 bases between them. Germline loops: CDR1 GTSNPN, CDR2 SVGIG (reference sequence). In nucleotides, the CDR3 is TGTGCCTGGAGTGTACTCAGGGTTTTCGGCAGTACAAATTCACCCCTCCACTTT. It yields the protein CAWSVLRVFGSTNSPLHF.

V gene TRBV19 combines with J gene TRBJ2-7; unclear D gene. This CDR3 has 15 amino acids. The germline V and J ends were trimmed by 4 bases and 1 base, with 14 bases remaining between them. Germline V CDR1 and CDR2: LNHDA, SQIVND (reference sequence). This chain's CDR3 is CASSSQATLSYEQYF. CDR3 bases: TGTGCCAGTAGTAGCCAGGCGACCCTGTCCTACGAGCAGTACTTC.

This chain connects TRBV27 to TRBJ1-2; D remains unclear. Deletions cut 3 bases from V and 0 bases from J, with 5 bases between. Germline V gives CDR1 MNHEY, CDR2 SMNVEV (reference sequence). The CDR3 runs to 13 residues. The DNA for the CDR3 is TGTGCCAGCAGTTTTCAGTCTAACTATGGCTACACCTTC. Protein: CASSFQSNYGYTF.

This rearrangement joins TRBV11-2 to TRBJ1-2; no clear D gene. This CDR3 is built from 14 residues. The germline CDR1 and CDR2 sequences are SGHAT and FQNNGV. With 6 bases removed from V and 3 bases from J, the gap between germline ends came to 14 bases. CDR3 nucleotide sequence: TGTGCCAGCAGTCCGCGGTCCCGGGACTATGGCTACACCTTC. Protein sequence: CASSPRSRDYGYTF.

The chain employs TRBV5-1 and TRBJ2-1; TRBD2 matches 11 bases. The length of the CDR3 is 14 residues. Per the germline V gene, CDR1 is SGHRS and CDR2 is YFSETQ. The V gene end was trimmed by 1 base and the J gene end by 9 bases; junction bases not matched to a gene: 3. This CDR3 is CASSLTSGSIEQFF. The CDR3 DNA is TGCGCCAGCAGCTTGACTAGCGGGAGTATTGAGCAGTTCTTC.

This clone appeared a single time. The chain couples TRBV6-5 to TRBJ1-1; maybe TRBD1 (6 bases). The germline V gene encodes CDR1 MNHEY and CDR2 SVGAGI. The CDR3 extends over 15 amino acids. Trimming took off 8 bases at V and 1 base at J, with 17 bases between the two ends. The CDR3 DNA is TGTGCCAGCTCGTACAGGGAGAAGGGGAACACTGAAGCTTTCTTT. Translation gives CASSYREKGNTEAFF.

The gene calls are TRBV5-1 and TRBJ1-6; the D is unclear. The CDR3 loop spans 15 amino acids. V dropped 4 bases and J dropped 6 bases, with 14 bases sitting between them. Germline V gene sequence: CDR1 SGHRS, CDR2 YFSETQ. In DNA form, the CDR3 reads TGCGCCAGCAGCGGGGAGATAGCTACTAATTCACCCCTCCACTTT. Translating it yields CASSGEIATNSPLHF.